A single sample is the source of the 10 T cell receptor beta chains below, sequenced in a study of cytomegalovirus exposure and HLA in healthy donors. Amplification used 60 Vbeta primers and 13 Jbeta primers. Only in-frame clones appear in the TCRdb table, and some are missing; sequencing was by immunoSEQ multiplex PCR. The sample holds 200,000 to 250,000 clones; about 80% are singletons and the top ten take about a sixth. Sequencing input: PBMCs. The receptors here all came from a man aged 35 to 55 in good health and CMV-seronegative.

The V call is TRBV6-5, the J call TRBJ2-7; 8 bases match TRBD2. CDR1 is MNHEY, CDR2 SVGAGI, per germline. Trimming at V came to 2 bases and at J to 4 bases, leaving 1 base not matched to a gene. CDR3 length equals 13 residues. CDR3 region: CASSYSGSYEQYF. The CDR3 DNA reads TGTGCCAGCAGTTACAGCGGGAGTTACGAGCAGTACTTC.

This chain links TRBV4-2 with TRBJ2-1; tentatively, D is TRBD1 (6 bases). This CDR3 spans 17 amino acids. V lost 0 bases and J 0 bases, leaving 12 bases between the germline ends. In germline, CDR1 is LGHNA, CDR2 YNFKEQ. CDR3 sequence reads: CASSQETDRTSYNEQFF. The CDR3 DNA follows: TGTGCCAGCAGCCAAGAAACTGACAGGACCTCCTACAATGAGCAGTTCTTC.

This chain links TRBV19 with TRBJ2-7, with TRBD1 matching 9 bases. The ends lost 5 bases at V and 4 bases at J; junction bases unmatched: 9. The CDR3 contains 15 residues. Per the germline V gene, CDR1 is LNHDA and CDR2 is SQIVND (reference sequence). CDR3 residues: CASSAAGTGLYEQYF. In DNA, the CDR3 is TGTGCCAGTAGTGCCGCCGGGACAGGGTTATACGAGCAGTACTTC.

This chain connects TRBV15 to TRBJ1-5; D remains unclear. This CDR3 contains 13 residues. CDR1 and CDR2 (germline): LNHNV, YYDKDF (reference sequence). V dropped 2 bases and J dropped 5 bases, with 7 bases sitting between them. CDR3 bases: TGTGCCACCAGCAGATCTGCGGATCAGCCCCAGCATTTT. Residues: CATSRSADQPQHF.

J is TRBJ2-1 and V is TRBV6-1; unclear D gene. Trimming removed 4 bases from V and 0 bases from J, with 7 bases in between. Looked up from germline, CDR1 is MNHNS and CDR2 is SASEGT. CDR3 length: 14 residues. CDR3 in amino acids: CASSGYSSYNEQFF. The CDR3 DNA reads TGTGCCAGCAGTGGGTACAGCTCCTACAATGAGCAGTTCTTC.

The chain carries TRBV11-2 and TRBJ1-5; D remains ambiguous. CDR1 and CDR2 from the germline V gene are SGHAT and FQNNGV. The CDR3 contains 13 residues. V was clipped by 2 bases and J by 4 bases, with 6 bases between them. CDR3 nucleotides: TGTGCCAGCAGCTTAACAGTTAATCAGCCCCAGCATTTT. Its protein product is CASSLTVNQPQHF.

V usage is TRBV7-9 and J usage is TRBJ2-7; 12 bases line up with TRBD2. V lost 5 bases and J lost 3; bases outside the gene matches: 8. Germline V lookup: CDR1 SEHNR, CDR2 FQNEAQ (reference sequence). This CDR3 region has 16 residues. The CDR3 here is CASSALAGGPNYEQYF. The CDR3 nucleotides read TGTGCCAGCAGCGCCCTAGCGGGAGGGCCAAACTACGAGCAGTACTTC.

The chain uses TRBV7-9 and TRBJ2-2; TRBD1 agrees at 7 bases. The germline gives CDR1 SEHNR, CDR2 FQNEAQ (reference sequence). This CDR3 has 15 amino acids. The V and J ends lost 5 bases and 6 bases, in that order; junction bases with no gene match: 9. The DNA for the CDR3 is TGTGCCAGCAGCCCTCGACAGGGCTCAGCCGGGGAGCTGTTTTTT. It codes for CASSPRQGSAGELFF.

This clone was observed once. This chain joins TRBV5-4 and TRBJ2-7; 10 bases agree with TRBD2. Germline-derived CDR1 and CDR2 are SGHNT and YYREEE (reference sequence). This CDR3 has 15 residues. V shed 2 bases and J 3 bases; nucleotides not matched to a gene: 5. CDR3 coding DNA: TGTGCCAGCAGCTTAGGACTAGCGGAGATCTACGAGCAGTACTTC. It encodes CASSLGLAEIYEQYF. The whole variable domain, filled in from reference TRBV5-4 and TRBJ2-7, reads ETGVTQSPTHLIKTRGQQVTLRCSSQSGHNTVSWYQQALGQGPQFIFQYYREEENGRGNFPPRFSGLQFPNYSSELNVNALELDDSALYLCASSLGLAEIYEQYFGPGTRLTVT.

This sequence joins TRBV9 and TRBJ2-7; 9 bases match TRBD1. Germline V gene data show CDR1 as SGDLS and CDR2 as YYNGEE. The V segment lost 2 bases and the J segment 7 bases; nucleotides outside the gene matches: 16. The CDR3 length is 17 residues. CDR3 sequence: CASSVWVGGQGGSEQYF. The CDR3 DNA reads TGTGCCAGCAGCGTGTGGGTAGGGGGACAGGGAGGTAGTGAGCAGTACTTC.